Here is one T cell receptor beta chain with its context. Its antigen remains unidentified. Looked up from germline, CDR1 is SGHAT and CDR2 is FQDESV (reference sequence). The CDR3 is 11 amino acids. V lost 4 bases to trimming and J lost 8 bases, with 8 bases between them. This entry belongs to a study of identifying expanded T cells in peripheral blood. No infections or other immune events were documented during collection. Notes on the study in general: Variance in clone template counts between roughly 2-week samples significantly increased with total template count across all healthy donors. About 1.2 clones differed between technical replicates, versus around 15 and 19 over time.

TCRdb keeps only in-frame clones here, not all; method: immunoSEQ multiplex PCR. The sample holds about 91,000 clones, 88% seen once. The chain recombines TRBV11-1 with TRBJ1-1; no reliable D call. What was sequenced was blood. The receptor's source is a person aged 18 to 70 in good health. CDR3 nucleotides: TGTGCCAGCAGCTCGACCACAGAAGCTTTCTTT. This codes for CASSSTTEAFF.